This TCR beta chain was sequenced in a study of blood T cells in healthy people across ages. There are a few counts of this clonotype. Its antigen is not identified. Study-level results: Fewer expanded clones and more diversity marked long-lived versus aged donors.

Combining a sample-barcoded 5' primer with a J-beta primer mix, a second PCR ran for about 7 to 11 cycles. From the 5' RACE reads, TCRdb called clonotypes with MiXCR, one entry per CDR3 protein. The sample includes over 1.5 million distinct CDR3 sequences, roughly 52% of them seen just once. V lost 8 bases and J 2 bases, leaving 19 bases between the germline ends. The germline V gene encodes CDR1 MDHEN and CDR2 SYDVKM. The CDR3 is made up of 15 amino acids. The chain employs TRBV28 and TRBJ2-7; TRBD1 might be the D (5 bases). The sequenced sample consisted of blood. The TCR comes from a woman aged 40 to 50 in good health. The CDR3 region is CASHAGHAAPYEQYF. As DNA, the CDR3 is TGTGCCAGCCATGCAGGGCACGCAGCCCCCTACGAGCAGTACTTC.